The next 29 T cell receptor beta chains were all read from a single sample in a study of cytomegalovirus exposure and HLA in healthy donors. PCR primers comprised 60 Vbeta and 13 Jbeta primers. Sequencing used immunoSEQ multiplex PCR; TCRdb keeps in-frame clones, though not all of them. The sample has some 170,000 clones; roughly 76% are singletons. Sequenced sample: PBMCs. The receptors were gathered from a woman aged 50 to 60 in good health and CMV-seronegative.

This clone was observed a handful of times. This sequence joins TRBV2 and TRBJ1-5, with 8 bases identical to TRBD1. This CDR3 comprises 13 residues. The trim removed 4 bases at V and 7 bases at J, leaving 3 bases unmatched. Germline lookup yields CDR1 SNHLY and CDR2 FYNNEI. The CDR3 reads CASSGQGKQPQHF. The CDR3 DNA follows: TGTGCCAGCAGTGGACAGGGGAAGCAGCCCCAGCATTTT.

The chain links TRBV9 to TRBJ2-2, with TRBD2 matching over 8 bases. This CDR3 is built from 17 residues. V shed 2 bases and J 6 bases; nucleotides not matched to a gene: 12. Germline assignment: CDR1 SGDLS and CDR2 YYNGEE. Written as DNA, the CDR3 is TGTGCCAGCAGCGTTGCGGGGGGCTTGGCTGGTGCCGGGGAGCTGTTTTTT. This translates into CASSVAGGLAGAGELFF.

This chain joins TRBV7-7 and TRBJ2-5; 7 nucleotides match TRBD1. Germline V gene sequence: CDR1 SSHAT, CDR2 FNYEAQ (reference sequence). The CDR3 spans 15 residues. V shed 3 bases and J 5 bases; nucleotides not matched to a gene: 9. CDR3 sequence (DNA): TGTGCCAGCAGCTTTGGGCAGGGGGTAGGGGAGACCCAGTACTTC. This codes for CASSFGQGVGETQYF.

This chain links TRBV5-4 with TRBJ1-4; no reliable D call. CDR1 is SGHNT and CDR2 is YYREEE in the germline V gene (reference sequence). V was shortened by 4 bases and J by 3 bases, with 13 bases between the two germline ends. This CDR3 spans 15 amino acids. This chain's CDR3 is CASSQQQFPNEKLFF. Written as DNA, the CDR3 is TGTGCCAGCAGCCAGCAACAGTTCCCTAATGAAAAACTGTTTTTT.

The rearrangement joins TRBV4-1 to TRBJ2-3; TRBD2 matches 9 bases. The CDR3 extends over 18 amino acids. V lost 3 bases and J lost 3; bases outside the gene matches: 13. From germline, CDR1 is MGHRA and CDR2 YSYEKL. The CDR3 sequence is CASSQTSLVAGETDTQYF. As DNA, the CDR3 is TGCGCCAGCAGCCAGACATCTCTGGTAGCGGGGGAGACAGATACGCAGTATTTT.

This clone was observed a few times. V gene TRBV7-2 combines with J gene TRBJ2-3; TRBD2 matches 8 bases. The germline gives CDR1 SGHTA, CDR2 FQGNSA. The CDR3 consists of 14 residues. V dropped 1 base and J dropped 11; count of bases not matched to a gene: 8. Here the CDR3 reads CASSLEILAGKQYF. The CDR3, as DNA: TGTGCCAGCAGCTTAGAAATCTTAGCGGGAAAGCAGTATTTT.

The genes are TRBV5-1 and TRBJ2-7, with D possibly matching TRBD1 (5 bases). The CDR3 totals 12 residues. V dropped 4 bases and J dropped 6 bases, with 11 bases sitting between them. Germline CDR1 and CDR2: SGHRS and YFSETQ. CDR3 protein: CASSPDMGEQYF. In DNA, the CDR3 is TGCGCCAGCAGCCCGGACATGGGCGAGCAGTACTTC.

The chain employs TRBV11-3 and TRBJ2-2; 8 bases agree with TRBD2. CDR1 and CDR2 (germline): SGHNT, YENEEA. The CDR3 runs 16 residues. The trim removed 6 bases at V and 0 bases at J, leaving 6 bases unmatched. CDR3 coding DNA: TGTGCCAGCAGGGATACGGGGGGGACGAACACCGGGGAGCTGTTTTTT. Protein: CASRDTGGTNTGELFF.

By frequency in the sample, this clone is medium-sized. The rearrangement links TRBV11-3 to TRBJ2-7; maybe TRBD2 (6 bases). From germline, CDR1 is SGHNT and CDR2 YENEEA. The CDR3 is 16 residues long. V shed 0 bases and J shed 3 bases, with 15 bases lying between them. The DNA for the CDR3 is TGTGCCAGCAGCTTAGAGGGGAACGGGAGCAACTACGAGCAGTACTTC. Protein product: CASSLEGNGSNYEQYF.

The gene calls are TRBV27 and TRBJ1-2; TRBD1 aligns across 8 bases. Germline values: CDR1 MNHEY, CDR2 SMNVEV (reference sequence). J gave up 2 bases and V 6 bases, and 8 bases lay outside the gene matches. The CDR3 loop spans 15 amino acids. DNA for the CDR3: TGTGCCAGCAGCCCGACAGGGGCGACCAACTATGGCTACACCTTC. Its translation: CASSPTGATNYGYTF.

This chain connects TRBV10-3 to TRBJ2-5, with D possibly TRBD2 on 5 matching bases. V was clipped by 2 bases and J by 5 bases, with 15 bases between them. The CDR3 length is 15 residues. Per germline, CDR1 ENHRY and CDR2 SYGVKD. DNA for the CDR3: TGTGCCATCAGTGAGACGGGGTCCTCCGGGGAGACCCAGTACTTC. It is translated as CAISETGSSGETQYF.

This clone was counted once. The chain couples TRBV14 to TRBJ2-6; tentative D call: TRBD2 (6 bases). The CDR3 extends over 17 amino acids. The germline V gene has CDR1 SGHDN and CDR2 FVKESK. Trimming removed 4 bases at V and 4 bases at J, with 17 bases between. The CDR3 loop reads CASSPYGGNKGANVLTF. The CDR3 DNA is TGTGCCAGCAGCCCTTATGGGGGGAATAAAGGGGCCAACGTCCTGACTTTC.

The CDR3: CASRTGGWIGEQYF. The DNA of the CDR3 is TGTGCCAGCAGAACAGGGGGCTGGATCGGCGAGCAGTACTTC. This chain links TRBV6-6 with TRBJ2-7, with TRBD1 matching 9 bases. CDR1 MNHNY and CDR2 SVGAGI come from the germline V gene (reference sequence). The CDR3 is 14 residues long. J lost 6 bases, V lost 6 bases, and 9 bases had no gene match.

The chain recombines TRBV13 with TRBJ2-7, with 7 bases lining up with TRBD1. Unmatched junction bases numbered 7, after V lost 0 bases and J lost 5 bases. Per germline, CDR1 PRHDT and CDR2 FYEKMQ (reference sequence). The CDR3 sequence is 15 residues long. CDR3: CASSLGAGGFDEQYF. The CDR3 nucleotides are TGTGCCAGCAGCTTAGGGGCAGGGGGTTTCGACGAGCAGTACTTC.

The chain couples TRBV19 to TRBJ1-5; no clear D. This CDR3 has 13 amino acids. In germline, CDR1 is LNHDA, CDR2 SQIVND (reference sequence). Trimming pared 1 base from V and 7 bases from J, leaving 8 bases between. The CDR3 DNA reads as TGTGCCAGTAGTATAGCATGGGAGCAGCCCCAGCATTTT. This sequence encodes CASSIAWEQPQHF.

The chain links TRBV19 to TRBJ2-3, with 13 bases identical to TRBD2. CDR1 and CDR2 from the germline V gene are LNHDA and SQIVND (reference sequence). This CDR3 spans 19 amino acids. The trim removed 3 bases at V and 4 bases at J, leaving 13 bases unmatched. Here the CDR3 reads CASSIYRTSGRTGADTQYF. CDR3 DNA: TGTGCCAGTAGTATTTATCGGACTAGCGGGAGAACGGGCGCAGATACGCAGTATTTT.

This chain links TRBV10-3 with TRBJ2-5; 7 bases are a match to TRBD2. This CDR3 comprises 12 residues. J was trimmed by 5 bases and V by 10 bases; bases with no gene match: 7. Germline CDR1 ENHRY, CDR2 SYGVKD. The CDR3 DNA reads as TGTGCCACCCGCGGACTAGAGGAGACCCAGTACTTC. It yields the protein CATRGLEETQYF.

V usage is TRBV7-9 and J usage is TRBJ2-1; 10 nucleotides line up with TRBD1. The CDR3 has 15 amino acids. CDR1 is SEHNR and CDR2 is FQNEAQ in the germline V gene (reference sequence). V shed 4 bases, J shed 5 bases, and the junction held 5 bases outside the gene matches. The CDR3: CASSSGTGANNEQFF. The DNA for the CDR3 is TGTGCCAGCAGCTCCGGGACAGGGGCCAACAATGAGCAGTTCTTC. The complete variable domain, with remaining parts taken from reference TRBV7-9 and TRBJ2-1, reads DTGVSQNPRHKITKRGQNVTFRCDPISEHNRLYWYRQTLGQGPEFLTYFQNEAQLEKSRLLSDRFSAERPKGSFSTLEIQRTEQGDSAMYLCASSSGTGANNEQFFGPGTRLTVL.

This clone was counted only a few times. The rearrangement joins TRBV19 to TRBJ2-5, with D possibly being TRBD1 (7 bases). Trimming stripped 4 bases from V and 2 bases from J, with 14 bases between. Germline CDR1 and CDR2: LNHDA and SQIVND (reference sequence). The CDR3 contains 15 residues. The CDR3, as DNA: TGTGCCAGTAGTAAAGGACAGGCGGGACAAGAGACCCAGTACTTC. It codes for CASSKGQAGQETQYF. The entire variable domain, with the rest obtained from reference TRBV19 and TRBJ2-5, is as follows: DGGITQSPKYLFRKEGQNVTLSCEQNLNHDAMYWYRQDPGQGLRLIYYSQIVNDFQKGDIAEGYSVSREKKESFPLTVTSAQKNPTAFYLCASSKGQAGQETQYFGPGTRLLVL.

The J gene is TRBJ2-1, the V gene TRBV6-5, with 7 bases matching TRBD2. Looked up from germline, CDR1 is MNHEY and CDR2 is SVGAGI. V was clipped by 7 bases and J by 10 bases; unmatched bases: 4. This CDR3 is 11 amino acids long. CDR3 nucleotides: TGTGCCAGCACTAGAGCGGGGGAGCAGTTCTTC. Translation: CASTRAGEQFF.

The V call is TRBV5-6, the J call TRBJ2-2, with 9 bases aligning to TRBD1. Germline assignment: CDR1 SGHDT and CDR2 YYEEEE. The CDR3 runs to 16 residues. J gave up 4 bases and V 2 bases, and 6 bases lay outside the gene matches. The CDR3 protein is CASSFSGTGRTGELFF. In DNA form, the CDR3 reads TGTGCCAGCAGCTTTTCCGGGACAGGGCGCACCGGGGAGCTGTTTTTT.

This sequence joins TRBV6-6 and TRBJ1-1; TRBD1 agrees at 9 bases. The junction had 7 bases not matched to a gene; V was cut back by 6 bases and J by 8 bases. Per germline, CDR1 MNHNY and CDR2 SVGAGI (reference sequence). The CDR3 extends over 13 amino acids. The CDR3 nucleotides are TGTGCCAGCAGAGAACAGGGGGCACGGGAAGCTTTCTTT. Residues: CASREQGAREAFF.

The table lists this clone with a count of one. V gene TRBV19 combines with J gene TRBJ2-1; 7 nucleotides agree with TRBD2. Germline values: CDR1 LNHDA, CDR2 SQIVND (reference sequence). The CDR3 spans 15 residues. The V and J ends lost 10 bases and 0 bases, in that order; junction bases with no gene match: 9. As DNA, the CDR3 is TGTGCCACCAGATGGGGGGGGAGCTCCTACAATGAGCAGTTCTTC. This sequence encodes CATRWGGSSYNEQFF.

As regards this clone: This sample also contains other DNA sequences that code for the same CDR3. This chain uses TRBV19 with TRBJ2-7; 8 bases line up with TRBD1. Germline V gene sequence: CDR1 LNHDA, CDR2 SQIVND (reference sequence). The CDR3 contains 14 residues. Germline trimming cut 3 bases from V and 2 bases from J; bases unmatched to any gene: 3. Here the CDR3 reads CASSIYRGTYEQYF. Written as DNA, the CDR3 is TGTGCCAGTAGTATTTACAGGGGGACCTACGAGCAGTACTTC.

V gene TRBV6-5 combines with J gene TRBJ2-1; a weak D match, TRBD2 (5 bases). This CDR3 contains 14 residues. Trimming left V 4 bases short and J 6 bases short, with 13 bases between. Germline CDR1 and CDR2: MNHEY and SVGAGI. The CDR3 coding sequence is TGTGCCAGCAGTTTCGGACTTGCGTCCAATGAGCAGTTCTTC. This encodes CASSFGLASNEQFF.

The chain employs TRBV7-2 and TRBJ1-2; TRBD1 matches at 7 bases. The CDR3 is made up of 16 amino acids. Looked up from germline, CDR1 is SGHTA and CDR2 is FQGNSA. The V and J ends lost 1 base and 2 bases, in that order; junction bases with no gene match: 7. In nucleotides, the CDR3 is TGTGCCAGCAGCTTAGAGGCAGGGGGTATGAACTATGGCTACACCTTC. Its translation is CASSLEAGGMNYGYTF.

V is TRBV6-1 and J is TRBJ1-1; TRBD1 agrees at 7 bases. V dropped 4 bases and J dropped 3; count of bases not matched to a gene: 5. The germline CDR1 and CDR2 sequences are MNHNS and SASEGT. This CDR3 is 14 amino acids long. The CDR3 nucleotides read TGTGCCAGCAGTGTAGCACAGGGGTACACTGAAGCTTTCTTT. Its translation: CASSVAQGYTEAFF.

This clone is categorized as medium-sized. The rearrangement uses TRBV13 and TRBJ2-1; 7 nucleotides agree with TRBD2. This CDR3 contains 15 residues. The germline V gene has CDR1 PRHDT and CDR2 FYEKMQ (reference sequence). The J segment lost 2 bases and the V segment lost 4 bases, leaving 5 bases of the junction unmatched. The CDR3 DNA reads as TGTGCCAGCAGCTCCCTAGCGGAAACCTACAATGAGCAGTTCTTC. Translation: CASSSLAETYNEQFF.

The chain links TRBV27 to TRBJ1-1; 8 nucleotides agree with TRBD1. The CDR3 has 14 residues. Trimming cost V 8 bases and J 6 bases; bases outside gene matches: 11. Germline CDR1 MNHEY, CDR2 SMNVEV (reference sequence). This CDR3 reads CASSSDRGVSEAFF. The DNA for the CDR3 is TGTGCCAGCTCCTCCGACAGGGGAGTTTCTGAAGCTTTCTTT.